Sequencing of this TCR beta chain was carried out in a study of CD8 T cells in ankylosing spondylitis. TCRdb analysed the 5' RACE reads with MiXCR anew, one entry per CDR3 protein. The table has about 160,000 distinct CDR3 sequences, around 17% seen once. Study-level points and caveats: Clones linked to disease were reported to show significant enrichment in matched ankylosing spondylitis synovial fluid. There was a TCR beta motif, made of fewer than 10 highly homologous variants, that appeared characteristic of ankylosing spondylitis blood.

This clonotype was found a few times. Its specificity is unknown. Germline lookup yields CDR1 GTSNPN and CDR2 SVGIG (reference sequence). Trimming took 7 bases from V and 7 from J, leaving 16 bases between them. The CDR3 runs 12 residues. The gene calls are TRBV30 and TRBJ1-2; D ambiguous. Sequences were obtained from blood, either unsorted or a sorted T cell fraction (not recorded which). The receptor was isolated from a male donor with ankylosing spondylitis or in good health (not recorded which). The CDR3 spells CASNTRRGGYTF. The CDR3 DNA is TGTGCCTCTAACACGAGACGAGGTGGCTACACCTTC.